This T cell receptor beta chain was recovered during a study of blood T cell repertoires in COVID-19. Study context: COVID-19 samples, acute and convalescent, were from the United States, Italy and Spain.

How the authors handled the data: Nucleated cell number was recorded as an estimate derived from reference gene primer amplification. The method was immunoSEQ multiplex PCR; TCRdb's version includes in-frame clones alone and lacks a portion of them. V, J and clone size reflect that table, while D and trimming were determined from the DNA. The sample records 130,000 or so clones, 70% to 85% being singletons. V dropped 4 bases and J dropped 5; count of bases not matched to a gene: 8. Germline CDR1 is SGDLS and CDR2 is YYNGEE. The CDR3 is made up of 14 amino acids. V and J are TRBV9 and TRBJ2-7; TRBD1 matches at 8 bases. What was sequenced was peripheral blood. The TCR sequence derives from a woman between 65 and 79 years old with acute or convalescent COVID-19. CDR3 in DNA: TGTGCCAGCAGCACCCGCCAGGGGGCCGACGAGCAGTACTTC. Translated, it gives CASSTRQGADEQYF.